The 30 T cell receptor beta chains reported below all come from one sample, sequenced in a study of control samples from healthy donors and cancer patients. Libraries were prepared by immunoSEQ multiplex PCR; TCRdb keeps only in-frame clonotypes and omits some of them. The profile shows some 140,000 clones, approximately 90% of them singletons. Sequencing was done on a sample of blood. The receptor set was obtained from a woman between 25 and 40 years old in good health.

This chain uses TRBV7-2 with TRBJ2-1; weak D call: TRBD1 (6 bases). The V gene's germline CDR1 is SGHTA and CDR2 FQGNSA. The CDR3 length is 13 residues. The V and J ends lost 5 bases and 4 bases respectively, with 9 bases between them. In nucleotides, the CDR3 is TGTGCCAGCAGCCATGACAGGTACAATGAGCAGTTCTTC. Amino acid sequence: CASSHDRYNEQFF.

The chain employs TRBV6-5 and TRBJ1-2; D is undetermined. Germline values: CDR1 MNHEY, CDR2 SVGAGI. This CDR3 comprises 14 residues. V was pared by 2 bases and J by 3 bases, with 10 bases between. The CDR3 DNA sequence: TGTGCCAGCAGTTACGGGCGGACGCACTATGGCTACACCTTC. Its protein product is CASSYGRTHYGYTF.

This chain connects TRBV5-1 to TRBJ1-1; no clear D. The germline V gene encodes CDR1 SGHRS and CDR2 YFSETQ. CDR3 size: 13 residues. V dropped 2 bases and J dropped 0 bases, with 5 bases sitting between them. The CDR3 DNA is TGCGCCAGCAGCTTCCAGATGAACACTGAAGCTTTCTTT. Translation: CASSFQMNTEAFF.

The V gene is TRBV12-3 or TRBV12-4, the J gene TRBJ1-1, with D unclear. The CDR3 spans 13 residues. V lost 8 bases and J 5 bases, leaving 15 bases between the germline ends. The CDR3 loop reads CASFPHMGTEAFF. CDR3 nucleotide sequence: TGTGCCAGCTTCCCTCACATGGGAACTGAAGCTTTCTTT.

The genes are TRBV24-1 and TRBJ1-1; D is unclear. The germline V gene encodes CDR1 KGHDR and CDR2 SFDVKD. This CDR3 comprises 14 residues. Trimming took 10 bases from V and 0 from J, leaving 14 bases between them. The CDR3 region is CATPLSTLNTEAFF. The CDR3 nucleotides read TGTGCCACGCCGCTCAGCACATTGAACACTGAAGCTTTCTTT.

The chain carries TRBV27 and TRBJ1-5, with D possibly matching TRBD1 (6 bases). V was trimmed by 6 bases and J by 2 bases, leaving 8 bases between them. CDR3 size: 13 residues. Germline V gives CDR1 MNHEY, CDR2 SMNVEV (reference sequence). CDR3 sequence (DNA): TGTGCCAGCAGGGGGGCGCGCAATCAGCCCCAGCATTTT. It specifies CASRGARNQPQHF.

In this sample, this clone turned up a few times. The V and J genes are TRBV5-6 and TRBJ2-5; D is uncertain. Between the trimmed V and J ends, which lost 1 base and 1 base, there was a span of 8 bases. The germline CDR1 and CDR2 sequences are SGHDT and YYEEEE. The CDR3 contains 14 residues. In DNA form, the CDR3 reads TGTGCCAGCAGCTTGACGGCAGGCCAAGAGACCCAGTACTTC. This translates into CASSLTAGQETQYF.

The chain couples TRBV3-1 (or the pseudogene TRBV3-2) to TRBJ2-1; D is unresolved. Germline CDR1 and CDR2: LGHDT and YNNKEL (reference sequence). Trimming removed 3 bases from V and 8 bases from J, with 5 bases in between. This CDR3 has 11 amino acids. The CDR3, as DNA: TGTGCCAGCAGCCATGTAGATGAGCAGTTCTTC. It encodes CASSHVDEQFF.

This chain uses TRBV6-5 with TRBJ1-4; no firm D call. The V and J ends lost 7 bases and 0 bases respectively, with 9 bases between them. Germline V lookup: CDR1 MNHEY, CDR2 SVGAGI. The CDR3 length is 14 residues. The CDR3 coding sequence is TGTGCCAGCACCACAAGGGCAACTAATGAAAAACTGTTTTTT. Its protein product is CASTTRATNEKLFF.

CDR3 bases: TGTGCCTGGAGTGTAGGGCAGTACGAGCAGTACTTC. Its protein product is CAWSVGQYEQYF. This rearrangement joins TRBV30 to TRBJ2-7; D unresolved. CDR1 is GTSNPN and CDR2 is SVGIG in the germline V gene (reference sequence). The CDR3 has 12 residues. The V gene lost 0 bases and the J gene lost 4 bases, with 7 bases spanning the gap.

The chain combines TRBV5-1 with TRBJ2-7, with D tentatively TRBD1 or TRBD2 (5 bases each). CDR1 is SGHRS, CDR2 YFSETQ, per germline. Trimming removed 5 bases at V and 4 bases at J, with 7 bases between. This CDR3 contains 11 residues. The CDR3 coding sequence is TGCGCCAGCAGGGGGGAGTACGAGCAGTACTTC. Residues: CASRGEYEQYF.

The V call is TRBV30, the J call TRBJ2-1, with D possibly TRBD1 on 7 matching bases. Trimming stripped 3 bases from V and 8 bases from J, with 17 bases between. Germline CDR1 is GTSNPN and CDR2 is SVGIG (reference sequence). The CDR3 sequence is 14 residues long. CDR3 sequence: CAWSTGVRGDEQFF. CDR3 DNA sequence: TGTGCCTGGAGCACAGGGGTGCGGGGTGATGAGCAGTTCTTC.

This clone came up once. The V and J genes are TRBV28 and TRBJ1-2; 9 nucleotides line up with TRBD1. CDR3 length: 13 residues. J gave up 4 bases and V 8 bases, and 5 bases lay outside the gene matches. Germline V CDR1 and CDR2: MDHEN, SYDVKM. The CDR3: CASCVTGGYGYTF. The CDR3 nucleotides read TGTGCCAGCTGTGTGACAGGGGGCTATGGCTACACCTTC.

This chain uses TRBV4-1 with TRBJ2-1; 7 bases fit TRBD2. Germline CDR1 MGHRA, CDR2 YSYEKL. Trimming took 1 base from V and 8 from J; bases not matched to a gene: 11. This CDR3 is 16 amino acids long. The chain's CDR3 is CASSQVMGEGRDEQFF. CDR3 DNA sequence: TGCGCCAGCAGCCAAGTAATGGGGGAGGGCCGGGATGAGCAGTTCTTC.

This chain joins TRBV2 and TRBJ2-3, with 10 nucleotides matching TRBD2. CDR3 size: 14 residues. Germline V gene lookup returns CDR1 SNHLY and CDR2 FYNNEI. J gave up 4 bases and V 6 bases, and 4 bases lay outside the gene matches. CDR3 region: CASSEREGPDTQYF. DNA of the CDR3: TGTGCCAGCAGCGAGCGGGAGGGCCCAGATACGCAGTATTTT. Full variable domain (remainder filled in from reference TRBV2 and TRBJ2-3): EPEVTQTPSHQVTQMGQEVILRCVPISNHLYFYWYRQILGQKVEFLVSFYNNEISEKSEIFDDQFSVERPDGSNFTLKIRSTKLEDSAMYFCASSEREGPDTQYFGPGTRLTVL.

This chain connects TRBV29-1 to TRBJ1-1; D might be TRBD1 (5 bases). Looked up from germline, CDR1 is SQVTM and CDR2 is ANQGSEA. V was clipped by 7 bases and J by 6 bases, with 15 bases between them. There are 12 residues in the CDR3. DNA of the CDR3: TGCAGCGGTCTCGGGGACTACGCTGAAGCTTTCTTT. Amino acid sequence: CSGLGDYAEAFF.

The rearrangement uses TRBV11-2 and TRBJ1-4; D is possibly TRBD1 (5 bases). Trimming stripped 1 base from V and 8 bases from J, with 17 bases between. This CDR3 has 16 amino acids. Germline CDR1 SGHAT, CDR2 FQNNGV. The CDR3 here is CASSLGAPGGSEKLFF. CDR3 DNA: TGTGCCAGCAGCTTAGGGGCACCCGGGGGGAGCGAAAAACTGTTTTTT.

In this sample, this clone turned up a few times. The identical CDR3 is also encoded by other nucleotide sequences in the sample. The CDR3 is CAWSGQGNQPQHF. CDR3 sequence (DNA): TGTGCCTGGAGCGGACAGGGCAATCAGCCCCAGCATTTT. The rearrangement joins TRBV30 to TRBJ1-5, with 7 positions matching TRBD1. Trimming at V came to 3 bases and at J to 2 bases, leaving 1 base not matched to a gene. The CDR3 has 13 residues. CDR1 is GTSNPN and CDR2 is SVGIG in the germline V gene (reference sequence).

The rearrangement uses TRBV23-1 and TRBJ2-5, with D unclear. TRBV23-1 is marked as an open reading frame, function uncertain. Trimming shortened V by 0 bases and J by 0 bases, and 11 bases separated the two germline ends. This CDR3 has 16 residues. The CDR3 region is CASSQSGSGNQETQYF. For the CDR3, the DNA is TGCGCCAGCAGTCAATCAGGGTCTGGGAACCAAGAGACCCAGTACTTC.

The CDR3 loop is CASSDGSVNEQFF. The CDR3 DNA reads as TGTGCCAGCAGTGATGGCAGCGTCAATGAGCAGTTCTTC. The chain links TRBV2 to TRBJ2-1, with D hard to call. This CDR3 comprises 13 residues. V lost 3 bases and J lost 6, with 9 bases in between. Per the germline V gene, CDR1 is SNHLY and CDR2 is FYNNEI.

This chain links TRBV25-1 with TRBJ2-1; D ambiguous. The CDR3 has 11 amino acids. Germline lookup yields CDR1 MGHDK and CDR2 SYGVNS. V lost 9 bases, J lost 6 bases, and 9 bases lay in between. The CDR3 sequence is CASIWANEQFF. The DNA of the CDR3 is TGTGCCAGTATCTGGGCCAATGAGCAGTTCTTC.

A single count supports this clone. This CDR3 is CASGRSYEQYF. The CDR3 DNA is TGTGCCAGTGGTAGGTCCTACGAGCAGTACTTC. This sequence joins TRBV6-5 and TRBJ2-7; D is unresolved. Trimming stripped 9 bases from V and 1 base from J, with 7 bases between. Germline assignment: CDR1 MNHEY and CDR2 SVGAGI. There are 11 residues in the CDR3.

V usage is TRBV6-6 and J usage is TRBJ2-7, with 8 nucleotides matching TRBD1. Germline values: CDR1 MNHNY, CDR2 SVGAGI (reference sequence). Trimming took 7 bases from V and 0 from J; bases not matched to a gene: 5. The CDR3 length is 14 residues. The CDR3 loop reads CASNDRGSSYEQYF. CDR3 nucleotide sequence: TGTGCCAGCAATGACAGGGGCAGCTCCTACGAGCAGTACTTC.

This clone came up once. The chain carries TRBV19 and TRBJ2-3; D perhaps matches TRBD2 (6 bases). Germline V gene data show CDR1 as LNHDA and CDR2 as SQIVND (reference sequence). CDR3 size: 15 residues. Trimming pared 4 bases from V and 4 bases from J, leaving 15 bases between. The CDR3 sequence: CASSTERRGADTQYF. The DNA of the CDR3 is TGTGCCAGTAGTACCGAGCGGAGGGGCGCAGATACGCAGTATTTT.

This clone was found once. V and J are TRBV10-2 and TRBJ2-3; tentative D call: TRBD2 (5 bases). V lost 6 bases and J lost 5, with 12 bases in between. The CDR3 consists of 13 residues. CDR1 WSHSY and CDR2 SAAADI come from the germline V gene. The CDR3 protein is CASRPADVDTQYF. CDR3 sequence (DNA): TGCGCCAGCAGGCCAGCGGATGTAGATACGCAGTATTTT.

The chain carries TRBV27 and TRBJ2-7; TRBD2 matches at 11 bases. This CDR3 comprises 16 residues. CDR1 and CDR2 from the germline V gene are MNHEY and SMNVEV (reference sequence). V dropped 5 bases and J dropped 2; count of bases not matched to a gene: 8. The CDR3: CASSKGLADFTYEQYF. The DNA for the CDR3 is TGTGCCAGCAGTAAGGGACTAGCGGACTTCACCTACGAGCAGTACTTC.

The rearrangement uses TRBV19 and TRBJ1-3; D gene unclear. Germline V CDR1 and CDR2: LNHDA, SQIVND (reference sequence). The CDR3 is 14 amino acids. Trimming took 4 bases from V and 0 from J, leaving 7 bases between them. Here the CDR3 reads CASSTPISGNTIYF. CDR3 nucleotides: TGTGCCAGTAGTACCCCGATCTCTGGAAACACCATATATTTT.

This clone has only one observation. The chain joins TRBV7-2 to TRBJ2-1; 12 bases are a match to TRBD2. From germline, CDR1 is SGHTA and CDR2 FQGNSA. This CDR3 is built from 16 residues. V shed 5 bases, J shed 5 bases, and the junction held 7 bases outside the gene matches. CDR3 coding DNA: TGTGCCAGCAGCCCCCGGACTAGCGGGATTCACAATGAGCAGTTCTTC. Encoded protein: CASSPRTSGIHNEQFF.

J is TRBJ1-3 and V is TRBV6-2 or TRBV6-3; D remains ambiguous. Germline V gene sequence: CDR1 MNHEY, CDR2 SVGEGT. The CDR3 runs to 15 residues. Trimming took 2 bases from V and 0 from J, leaving 8 bases between them. The CDR3 is CASSYPGLSGNTIYF. CDR3 DNA sequence: TGTGCCAGCAGTTACCCCGGACTCTCTGGAAACACCATATATTTT.

J is TRBJ2-2 and V is TRBV9, with 14 bases that match TRBD2. With 3 bases clipped from V and 5 bases from J, the junction kept 6 bases outside the gene matches. Germline V gene lookup returns CDR1 SGDLS and CDR2 YYNGEE. CDR3 length: 17 residues. Here the CDR3 DNA reads TGTGCCAGCAGCGCCAGGGGACTAGCGGGAGTTACCGGGGAGCTGTTTTTT. Protein: CASSARGLAGVTGELFF.